The 4 T cell receptor beta chains below come from one sample, sequenced in a study of shared clonotypes between healthy human individuals (dated by TCRdb to about 2020). The library was generated by the immunoSEQ multiplex PCR assay. Sourced from immuneACCESS, this table was stored by TCRdb with only in-frame sequences that have V and J called. A share of the clones is absent; for the studies checked, an unresolved V gene accounts for under half, and the remainder has no known explanation. The sample table lists a few million clones, more than 90% of them with a count of one. The ten largest clones capture around 0.14% of the sample. Material: naive CD4+ T cells sorted from blood. Taken with the paper, the label for cell subset or site translates to: CD45RA+ positively selected. The receptor source for this set is a man between 18 and 29 years old in good health.

The chain has TRBV9 and TRBJ2-1; D is unresolved. The CDR3 length is 14 residues. CDR1 is SGDLS, CDR2 YYNGEE, per germline. Trimming took 4 bases from V and 5 from J, leaving 13 bases between them. The CDR3 spells CASSRGAHDNEQFF. The DNA of the CDR3 is TGTGCCAGCAGCCGAGGAGCGCACGACAATGAGCAGTTCTTC.

The rearrangement links TRBV28 to TRBJ1-2; the D is unclear. Trimming took off 5 bases at V and 1 base at J, with 14 bases between the two ends. Germline V gene sequence: CDR1 MDHEN, CDR2 SYDVKM. CDR3 length: 15 amino acids. The CDR3 here is CASSDALRINYGYTF. CDR3 DNA: TGTGCCAGCAGTGACGCCCTCAGGATTAACTATGGCTACACCTTC.

The chain has TRBV5-1 and TRBJ2-3; 11 bases are shared with TRBD1. Germline CDR1 and CDR2: SGHRS and YFSETQ. The CDR3 length is 16 residues. After removal of 4 bases from V and 2 bases from J, the junction contained 6 bases not matched to a gene. CDR3 in DNA: TGCGCCAGCAGCGCAGGGACAGGGGGGAACACAGATACGCAGTATTTT. Protein sequence: CASSAGTGGNTDTQYF.

V usage is TRBV6-6 and J usage is TRBJ2-4, with D maybe TRBD1 (5 bases). Between the trimmed V and J ends, which lost 5 bases and 5 bases, there was a span of 7 bases. Germline CDR1 MNHNY, CDR2 SVGAGI (reference sequence). This CDR3 region has 12 residues. The CDR3 spells CASSATENIQYF. CDR3 coding DNA: TGTGCCAGCAGTGCGACAGAAAACATTCAGTACTTC.